The rows below give T cell receptor beta chains drawn from one sample of a study of T cell responses to AZD1222 COVID-19 vaccine. Here immunoSEQ multiplex PCR was the method, and the copy in TCRdb shows in-frame clones only, minus some. The sample has about 99,000 clones, 90% to 95% seen once. The sequenced sample was peripheral blood, obtained on day 0 of AZD1222 vaccination. The receptors here all came from an adult in good health. The CDR3 runs from the conserved cysteine through the conserved F or W. D genes are given only for firm matches. The size field is filled for only some rows; it gives once, few, many or a size class.

>.|TRBJ1-1|.|TRBV5-1
CASTTGNTEAFF
TGCGCCAGCACCACGGGGAACACTGAAGCTTTCTTT
>.|TRBJ2-2|once|TRBV12-3/TRBV12-4
CASSFAEGGELFF
TGTGCCAGCAGTTTTGCGGAGGGCGGGGAGCTGTTTTTT
>TRBD1|TRBJ1-1|.|TRBV11-3
CASISNRGRVTEAFF
TGTGCCAGCATCTCCAACAGGGGGAGGGTCACTGAAGCTTTCTTT
>.|TRBJ1-4|.|TRBV14
CASSQDRVRLFF
TGTGCCAGCAGCCAAGATCGAGTGCGTCTGTTTTTT
>TRBD2|TRBJ2-1|.|TRBV19
CASMKREGRSEQFF
TGTGCCAGTATGAAGCGGGAGGGCCGAAGTGAGCAGTTCTTC
>TRBD2|TRBJ2-7|.|TRBV15
CATSTGLAGYEQYF
TGTGCCACCAGCACGGGACTAGCGGGCTACGAGCAGTACTTC
>.|TRBJ1-2|once|TRBV7-9
CASSPRPLTGDGYTF
TGTGCCAGCAGCCCCCGACCCCTGACTGGAGACGGCTACACCTTC
>.|TRBJ2-7|few|TRBV28
CASLGTFSYEQYF
TGTGCCAGCCTTGGGACTTTCTCCTACGAGCAGTACTTC
>TRBD1|TRBJ2-3|.|TRBV5-1
CASSPDRGADTQYF
TGCGCCAGCAGCCCGGACAGGGGTGCAGATACGCAGTATTTT
>TRBD1|TRBJ1-5|.|TRBV28
CASSSYPGQGHQPQHF
TGTGCCAGCAGCTCATATCCGGGACAGGGGCATCAGCCCCAGCATTTT
>TRBD2|TRBJ2-7|.|TRBV4-2
CASSQVSGSLGEQYF
TGTGCCAGCAGCCAAGTGAGCGGGAGTCTAGGCGAGCAGTACTTC
>.|TRBJ2-7|.|TRBV12-2
CASRSKLAPRDSVLSSYEQYF
TGTGCAAGTCGCTCAAAACTAGCCCCCCGGGACAGTGTTTTAAGCTCCTACGAGCAGTACTTC
>TRBD2|TRBJ2-5|.|TRBV7-2
CASSPARLAGKTQYF
TGTGCCAGCAGCCCCGCCCGACTAGCAGGGAAGACCCAGTACTTC
>TRBD2|TRBJ2-2|once|TRBV7-2
CASSSSGSVTNTGELFF
TGTGCCAGCAGCTCCAGCGGGAGCGTTACGAACACCGGGGAGCTGTTTTTT
>.|TRBJ2-7|.|TRBV9
CASSVGLAYEQYF
TGTGCCAGCAGCGTAGGGCTAGCCTACGAGCAGTACTTC
>.|TRBJ1-5|once|TRBV28
CASSFLRGNQPQHF
TGTGCCAGCAGTTTTCTCCGGGGCAATCAGCCCCAGCATTTT
>.|TRBJ2-1|.|TRBV9
CASSVATGLWMSIDEQFF
TGTGCCAGCAGCGTAGCTACTGGGCTATGGATGTCGATTGATGAGCAGTTCTTC
>.|TRBJ2-1|.|TRBV7-2
CASSLIRRNEQFF
TGTGCCAGCAGCTTAATCAGGCGAAATGAGCAGTTCTTC
>.|TRBJ2-7|once|TRBV4-1
CASSQVQESYEQYF
TGCGCCAGCAGCCAAGTACAGGAGTCCTACGAGCAGTACTTC
>TRBD2|TRBJ2-3|few|TRBV6-5
CASRLAGDSDTQYF
TGTGCCAGCAGGTTGGCGGGAGACTCAGATACGCAGTATTTT
>.|TRBJ2-7|.|TRBV10-3
CAIKASSYEQYF
TGTGCCATCAAGGCTAGTTCCTACGAGCAGTACTTC
>.|TRBJ1-6|.|TRBV4-2
CASSQDGQADYNSPLHF
TGTGCCAGCAGCCAAGATGGCCAGGCAGACTATAATTCACCCCTCCACTTT
>.|TRBJ2-1|.|TRBV7-9
CASSVLQGNEQFF
TGTGCCAGCAGCGTATTACAGGGCAATGAGCAGTTCTTC
>.|TRBJ2-1|.|TRBV9
CASSPRTDNEQFF
TGTGCCAGCAGCCCTCGAACAGACAATGAGCAGTTCTTC
>TRBD1|TRBJ1-2|.|TRBV5-5
CASSLTGQGAGNYGYTF
TGTGCCAGCAGCTTAACGGGACAGGGGGCCGGGAACTATGGCTACACCTTC
>TRBD1|TRBJ2-7|.|TRBV28
CASSYTGTGAYEQYF
TGTGCCAGCAGCTACACCGGGACAGGGGCCTACGAGCAGTACTTC
>.|TRBJ1-2|.|TRBV7-6
CASSPTPGALQGSYGYTF
TGTGCCAGCAGCCCGACTCCCGGGGCACTCCAAGGGAGCTATGGCTACACCTTC
>.|TRBJ1-5|.|TRBV14
CASNVINQPQHF
TGTGCCAGCAATGTGATCAATCAGCCCCAGCATTTT
>TRBD2|TRBJ2-1|.|TRBV9
CASSHSGSYNEQFF
TGTGCCAGCAGCCATAGCGGGAGCTACAATGAGCAGTTCTTC
>TRBD1|TRBJ2-2|.|TRBV6-5
CASSYTGQGGTGELFF
TGTGCCAGCAGTTACACCGGACAGGGGGGGACCGGGGAGCTGTTTTTT
>TRBD1|TRBJ2-2|.|TRBV7-7
CASSPGGTGAGELFF
TGTGCCAGCAGCCCGGGCGGGACAGGGGCCGGGGAGCTGTTTTTT
>TRBD1|TRBJ2-7|.|TRBV6-5
CASSYLSGTGSYEQYF
TGTGCCAGCAGTTACCTTTCCGGGACAGGGAGTTACGAGCAGTACTTC
>.|TRBJ1-4|.|TRBV28
CASSGPSRVGEKLFF
TGTGCCAGCAGTGGCCCCAGTAGGGTGGGGGAAAAACTGTTTTTT
>.|TRBJ1-2|once|TRBV2
CASSDGSAANYGYTF
TGTGCCAGCAGTGATGGGTCAGCAGCTAACTATGGCTACACCTTC
>.|TRBJ1-2|.|TRBV15
CATSREGPGYGYTF
TGTGCCACCAGCAGAGAGGGGCCGGGCTATGGCTACACCTTC
>.|TRBJ2-1|.|TRBV3-1/TRBV3-2
CASSQDGGSYNEQFF
TGTGCCAGCAGCCAAGACGGGGGATCCTACAATGAGCAGTTCTTC
>.|TRBJ1-3|.|TRBV18
CASSPLRQSRSGNTIYF
TGTGCCAGCTCACCCCTTCGACAAAGCAGGTCTGGAAACACCATATATTTT
>TRBD2|TRBJ2-2|.|TRBV27
CASSPGTTNTGELFF
TGTGCCAGCAGTCCCGGGACTACGAACACCGGGGAGCTGTTTTTT
>.|TRBJ2-1|.|TRBV27
CASSRYNEQFF
TGTGCCAGCAGTCGCTACAATGAGCAGTTCTTC
>.|TRBJ1-4|.|TRBV30
CAWSVGTVATNEKLFF
TGTGCCTGGAGCGTTGGGACCGTTGCAACTAATGAAAAACTGTTTTTT
>.|TRBJ1-6|.|TRBV18
CASSPLTGTDSPLHF
TGTGCCAGCTCACCACTTACGGGGACGGATTCACCCCTCCACTTT
>TRBD2|TRBJ2-1|.|TRBV28
CASSPGTSGPYNEQFF
TGTGCCAGCAGTCCTGGGACTAGCGGACCCTACAATGAGCAGTTCTTC
>TRBD1|TRBJ2-5|.|TRBV14
CASSPQGAGRTQYF
TGTGCCAGCAGCCCTCAGGGGGCCGGGAGGACCCAGTACTTC
>TRBD2|TRBJ2-1|.|TRBV10-2
CASSGLAGGVSYNEQFF
TGCGCCAGCAGTGGACTAGCGGGAGGGGTTTCCTACAATGAGCAGTTCTTC
>TRBD2|TRBJ2-7|.|TRBV6-5
CASSREDSMGVEQYF
TGTGCCAGCAGCCGGGAGGACTCGATGGGGGTCGAGCAGTACTTC
>.|TRBJ1-4|.|TRBV28
CASGSPGRDEKLFF
TGTGCCAGCGGTTCGCCTGGAAGGGATGAAAAACTGTTTTTT
>.|TRBJ2-2|.|TRBV7-2
CASSRFGRNTGELFF
TGTGCCAGCAGCCGTTTCGGGAGGAACACCGGGGAGCTGTTTTTT
>.|TRBJ2-1|.|TRBV18
CASSKLGGDNEQFF
TGTGCCAGCTCCAAGTTGGGGGGCGACAATGAGCAGTTCTTC
>TRBD1|TRBJ2-2|.|TRBV7-9
CASSNSRTGANTGELFF
TGTGCCAGCAGCAACTCCCGGACAGGAGCCAACACCGGGGAGCTGTTTTTT
>.|TRBJ1-1|.|TRBV28
CASSSRVGAFF
TGTGCCAGCAGTTCCCGGGTCGGAGCTTTCTTT
>.|TRBJ1-5|.|TRBV28
CASSLRSTANQPQHF
TGTGCCAGCAGTTTACGGTCGACAGCGAATCAGCCCCAGCATTTT